This is a list of T cell receptor beta chains from one sample in a study of blood T cell repertoires in COVID-19. The repertoire was sequenced with immunoSEQ multiplex PCR; TCRdb's copy has only in-frame clones and lacks some. The sample holds about 410,000 clones; about nine tenths are singletons and the top ten take roughly 1.6%. Sequencing was performed on peripheral blood. The receptors derive from a woman aged 40 to 49 with COVID-19, enrolled during active disease. Both conserved end residues are part of each CDR3. Each record gives: V gene, J gene, CDR3 protein.

v_gene: TRBV12-3/TRBV12-4; j_gene: TRBJ1-5; CDR3aa: CASSFPFQPQHF
v_gene: TRBV6-5; j_gene: TRBJ1-1; CDR3aa: CASSWTAMNTEAFF
v_gene: TRBV29-1; j_gene: TRBJ2-1; CDR3aa: CSVEEDLASSYNEQFF
v_gene: TRBV15; j_gene: TRBJ2-2; CDR3aa: CATRRGQISNTGELFF
v_gene: TRBV13; j_gene: TRBJ2-2; CDR3aa: CASSLGTSHTGELFF
v_gene: TRBV6-5; j_gene: TRBJ2-5; CDR3aa: CASSYSGTGRAETQYF
v_gene: TRBV19; j_gene: TRBJ1-1; CDR3aa: CATTTGPSMNTEAFF
v_gene: TRBV30; j_gene: TRBJ2-2; CDR3aa: CAWKTSGPGGELFF
v_gene: TRBV11-2; j_gene: TRBJ1-1; CDR3aa: CASSPRTGLNAEAFF
v_gene: TRBV24-1; j_gene: TRBJ1-5; CDR3aa: CATQEVGNQPQHF
v_gene: TRBV10-2; j_gene: TRBJ1-3; CDR3aa: CASDTGQHGNTIYF
v_gene: TRBV7-2; j_gene: TRBJ1-4; CDR3aa: CASSFRGVATNEKLFF
v_gene: TRBV21-1; j_gene: TRBJ2-1; CDR3aa: CASSKEIRQTYNEQFF
v_gene: TRBV28; j_gene: TRBJ1-5; CDR3aa: CASSLFAGGSGNQPQHF